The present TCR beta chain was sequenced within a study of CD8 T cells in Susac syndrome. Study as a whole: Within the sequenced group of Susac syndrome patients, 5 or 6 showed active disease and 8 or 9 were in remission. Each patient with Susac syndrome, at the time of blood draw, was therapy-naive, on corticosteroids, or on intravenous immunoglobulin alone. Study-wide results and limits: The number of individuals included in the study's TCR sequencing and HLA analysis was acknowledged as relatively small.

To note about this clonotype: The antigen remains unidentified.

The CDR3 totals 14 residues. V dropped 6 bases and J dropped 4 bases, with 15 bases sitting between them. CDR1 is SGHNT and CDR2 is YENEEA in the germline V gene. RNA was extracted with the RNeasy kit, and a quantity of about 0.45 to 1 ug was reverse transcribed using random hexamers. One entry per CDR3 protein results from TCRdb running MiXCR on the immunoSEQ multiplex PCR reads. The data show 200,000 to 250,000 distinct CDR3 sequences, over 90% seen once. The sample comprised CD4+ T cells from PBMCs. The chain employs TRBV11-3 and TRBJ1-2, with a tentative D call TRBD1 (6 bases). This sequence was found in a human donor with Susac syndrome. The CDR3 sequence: CASRPTGTTYGYTF. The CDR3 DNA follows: TGTGCCAGCAGACCAACCGGGACAACCTATGGCTACACCTTC.